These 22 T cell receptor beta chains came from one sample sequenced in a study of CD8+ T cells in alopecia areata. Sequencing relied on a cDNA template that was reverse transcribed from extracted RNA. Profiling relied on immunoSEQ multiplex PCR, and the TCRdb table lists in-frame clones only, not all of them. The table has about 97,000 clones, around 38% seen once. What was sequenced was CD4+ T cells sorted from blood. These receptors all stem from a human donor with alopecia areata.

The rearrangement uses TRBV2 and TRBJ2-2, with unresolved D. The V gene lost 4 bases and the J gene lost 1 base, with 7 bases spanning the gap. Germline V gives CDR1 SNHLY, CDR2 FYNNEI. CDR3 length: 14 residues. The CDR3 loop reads CASSGRVNTGELFF. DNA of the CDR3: TGTGCCAGCAGTGGTAGGGTGAACACCGGGGAGCTGTTTTTT.

The chain's CDR3 is CASSIPGGYFHEQFF. Written as DNA, the CDR3 is TGTGCCAGCAGTATTCCAGGGGGATATTTTCATGAGCAGTTCTTC. The J gene is TRBJ2-1, the V gene TRBV28; 7 bases match TRBD1. Trimming removed 5 bases from V and 8 bases from J; junction bases left unmatched: 12. Germline CDR1 and CDR2: MDHEN and SYDVKM. The CDR3 is 15 amino acids.

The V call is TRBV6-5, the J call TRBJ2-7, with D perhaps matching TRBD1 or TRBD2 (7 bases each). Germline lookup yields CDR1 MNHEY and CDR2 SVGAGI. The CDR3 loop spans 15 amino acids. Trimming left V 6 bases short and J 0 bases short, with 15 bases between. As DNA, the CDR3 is TGTGCCAGCAGGGGGGGGGACAGCAGCTCCTACGAGCAGTACTTC. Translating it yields CASRGGDSSSYEQYF.

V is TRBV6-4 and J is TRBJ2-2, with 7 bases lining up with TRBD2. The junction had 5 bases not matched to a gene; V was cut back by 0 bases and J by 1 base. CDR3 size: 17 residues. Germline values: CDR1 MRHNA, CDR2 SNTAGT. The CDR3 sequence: CASSDSTSGVNTGELFF. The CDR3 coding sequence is TGTGCCAGCAGTGACTCCACCAGCGGGGTGAACACCGGGGAGCTGTTTTTT.

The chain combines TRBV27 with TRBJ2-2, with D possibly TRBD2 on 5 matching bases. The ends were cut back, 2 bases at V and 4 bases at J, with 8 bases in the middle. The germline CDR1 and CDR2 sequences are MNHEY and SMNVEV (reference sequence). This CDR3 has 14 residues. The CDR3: CASSLGSATGELFF. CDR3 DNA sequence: TGTGCCAGCAGTTTAGGTAGCGCCACCGGGGAGCTGTTTTTT.

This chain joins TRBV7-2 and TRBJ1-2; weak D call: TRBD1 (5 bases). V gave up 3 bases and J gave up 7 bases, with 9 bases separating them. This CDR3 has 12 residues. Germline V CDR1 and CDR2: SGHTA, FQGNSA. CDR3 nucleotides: TGTGCCAGCAGCTTTTCAGGGATTGGCTACACCTTC. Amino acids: CASSFSGIGYTF.

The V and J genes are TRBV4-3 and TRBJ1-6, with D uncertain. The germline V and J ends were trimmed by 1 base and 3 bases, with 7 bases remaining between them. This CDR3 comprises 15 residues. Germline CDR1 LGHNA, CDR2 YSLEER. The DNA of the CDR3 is TGCGCCAGCAGCCAAGGACTGATCTATAATTCACCCCTCCACTTT. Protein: CASSQGLIYNSPLHF.

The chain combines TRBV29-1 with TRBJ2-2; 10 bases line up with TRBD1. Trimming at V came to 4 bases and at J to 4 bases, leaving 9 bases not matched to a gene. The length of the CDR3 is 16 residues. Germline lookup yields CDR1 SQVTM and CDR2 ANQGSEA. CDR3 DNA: TGCAGCGTTGCCATTGTCCGGACAGGGGGCACCGGGGAGCTGTTTTTT. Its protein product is CSVAIVRTGGTGELFF.

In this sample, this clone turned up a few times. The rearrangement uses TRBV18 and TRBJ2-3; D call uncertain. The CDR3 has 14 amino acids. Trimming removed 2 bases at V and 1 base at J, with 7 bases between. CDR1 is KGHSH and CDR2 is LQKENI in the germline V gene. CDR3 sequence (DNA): TGTGCCAGCTCACCATCGTCCGGCACAGATACGCAGTATTTT. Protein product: CASSPSSGTDTQYF.

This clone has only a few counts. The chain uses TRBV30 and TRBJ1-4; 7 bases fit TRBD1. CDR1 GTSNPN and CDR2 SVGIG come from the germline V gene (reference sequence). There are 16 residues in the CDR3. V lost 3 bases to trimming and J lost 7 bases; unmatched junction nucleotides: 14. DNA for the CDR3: TGTGCCTGGAGCGGACAGGAGGCCCGGGAGGGTGAAAAACTGTTTTTT. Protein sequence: CAWSGQEAREGEKLFF.

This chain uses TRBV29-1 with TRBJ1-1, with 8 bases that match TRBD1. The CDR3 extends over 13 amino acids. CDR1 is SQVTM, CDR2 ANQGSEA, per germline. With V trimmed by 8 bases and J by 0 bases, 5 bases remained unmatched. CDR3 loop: CSPPTGVNTEAFF. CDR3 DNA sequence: TGCAGCCCGCCGACAGGGGTGAACACTGAAGCTTTCTTT.

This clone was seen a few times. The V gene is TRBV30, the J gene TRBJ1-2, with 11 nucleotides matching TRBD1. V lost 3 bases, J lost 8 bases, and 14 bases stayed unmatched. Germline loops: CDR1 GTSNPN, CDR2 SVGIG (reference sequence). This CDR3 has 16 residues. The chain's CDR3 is CAWSPMIRDRGVGYTF. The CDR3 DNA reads TGTGCCTGGAGCCCCATGATCCGGGACAGGGGGGTCGGCTACACCTTC. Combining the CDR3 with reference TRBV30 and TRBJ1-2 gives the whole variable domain SQTIHQWPATLVQPVGSPLSLECTVEGTSNPNLYWYRQAAGRGLQLLFYSVGIGQISSEVPQNLSASRPQDRQFILSSKKLLLSDSGFYLCAWSPMIRDRGVGYTFGSGTRLTVV.

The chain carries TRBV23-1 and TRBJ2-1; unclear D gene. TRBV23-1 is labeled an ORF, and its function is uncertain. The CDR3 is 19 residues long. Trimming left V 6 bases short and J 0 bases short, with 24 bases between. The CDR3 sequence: CASSPKRPSILSSYNEQFF. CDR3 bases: TGCGCCAGCAGCCCCAAGAGGCCGTCCATTTTGAGCTCCTACAATGAGCAGTTCTTC.

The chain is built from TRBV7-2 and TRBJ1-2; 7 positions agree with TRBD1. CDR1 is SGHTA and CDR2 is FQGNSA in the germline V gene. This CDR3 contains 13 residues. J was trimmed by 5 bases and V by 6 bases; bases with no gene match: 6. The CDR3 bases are TGTGCCAGCAGGGGGAGGACAGGATATGGCTACACCTTC. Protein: CASRGRTGYGYTF.

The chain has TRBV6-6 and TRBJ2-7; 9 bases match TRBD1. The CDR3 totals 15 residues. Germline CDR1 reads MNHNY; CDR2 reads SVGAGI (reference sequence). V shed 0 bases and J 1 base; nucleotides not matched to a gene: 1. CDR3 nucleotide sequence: TGTGCCAGCAGTTACTCGGACAGGGGTTCCTACGAGCAGTACTTC. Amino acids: CASSYSDRGSYEQYF.

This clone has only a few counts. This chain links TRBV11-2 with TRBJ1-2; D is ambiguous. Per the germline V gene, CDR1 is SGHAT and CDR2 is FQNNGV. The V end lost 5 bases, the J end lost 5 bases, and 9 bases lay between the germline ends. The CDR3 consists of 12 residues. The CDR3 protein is CASSLGRYGYTF. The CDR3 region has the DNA TGTGCCAGCAGCCTCGGTCGATATGGCTACACCTTC. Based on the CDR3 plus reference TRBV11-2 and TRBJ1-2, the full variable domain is EAGVAQSPRYKIIEKRQSVAFWCNPISGHATLYWYQQILGQGPKLLIQFQNNGVVDDSQLPKDRFSAERLKGVDSTLKIQPAKLEDSAVYLCASSLGRYGYTFGSGTRLTVV.

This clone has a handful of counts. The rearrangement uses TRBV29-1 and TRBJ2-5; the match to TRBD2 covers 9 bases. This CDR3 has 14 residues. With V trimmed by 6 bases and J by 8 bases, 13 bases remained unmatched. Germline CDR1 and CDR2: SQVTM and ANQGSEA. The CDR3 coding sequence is TGCAGCGTGACATCCGGGACTAGCCTTGGAACCCAGTACTTC. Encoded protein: CSVTSGTSLGTQYF. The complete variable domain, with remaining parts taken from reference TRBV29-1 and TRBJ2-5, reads SAVISQKPSRDICQRGTSLTIQCQVDSQVTMMFWYRQQPGQSLTLIATANQGSEATYESGFVIDKFPISRPNLTFSTLTVSNMSPEDSSIYLCSVTSGTSLGTQYFGPGTRLLVL.

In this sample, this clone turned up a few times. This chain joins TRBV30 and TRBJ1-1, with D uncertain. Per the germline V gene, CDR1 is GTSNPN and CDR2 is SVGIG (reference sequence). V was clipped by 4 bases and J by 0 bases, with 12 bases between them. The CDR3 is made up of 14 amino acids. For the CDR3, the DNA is TGTGCCTGGACATCTTGGGGTTTGAACACTGAAGCTTTCTTT. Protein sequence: CAWTSWGLNTEAFF.

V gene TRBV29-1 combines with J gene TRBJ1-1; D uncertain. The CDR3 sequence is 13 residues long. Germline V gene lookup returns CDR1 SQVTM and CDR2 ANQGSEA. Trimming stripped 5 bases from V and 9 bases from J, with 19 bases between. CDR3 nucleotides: TGCAGCGTTACCCCCCCCGGCATGGGGAAAGCTTTCTTT. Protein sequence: CSVTPPGMGKAFF. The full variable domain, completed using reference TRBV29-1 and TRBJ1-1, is SAVISQKPSRDICQRGTSLTIQCQVDSQVTMMFWYRQQPGQSLTLIATANQGSEATYESGFVIDKFPISRPNLTFSTLTVSNMSPEDSSIYLCSVTPPGMGKAFFGQGTRLTVV.

For the CDR3, the DNA is TGTGCCAGCAACATAAGACAGGGCGGCTACGAGCAGTACTTC. Its translation is CASNIRQGGYEQYF. The genes are TRBV11-2 and TRBJ2-7; 7 nucleotides match TRBD1. Germline lookup yields CDR1 SGHAT and CDR2 FQNNGV. There are 14 residues in the CDR3. Germline trimming cut 7 bases from V and 3 bases from J; bases unmatched to any gene: 9.

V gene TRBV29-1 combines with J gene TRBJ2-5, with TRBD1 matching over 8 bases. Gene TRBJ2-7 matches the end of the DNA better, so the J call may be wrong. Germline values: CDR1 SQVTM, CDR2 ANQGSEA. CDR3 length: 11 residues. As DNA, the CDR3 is TGCAGCGCCAAAACAGGGGGCGAGCAGTACTTC. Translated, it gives CSAKTGGEQYF.

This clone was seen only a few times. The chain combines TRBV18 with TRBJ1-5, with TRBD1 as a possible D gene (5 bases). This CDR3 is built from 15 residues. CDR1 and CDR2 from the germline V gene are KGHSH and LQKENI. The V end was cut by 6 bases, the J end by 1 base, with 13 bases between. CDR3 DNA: TGTGCCAGCTCGCCCACCCGGGACAGCAATCAGCCCCAGCATTTT. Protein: CASSPTRDSNQPQHF.